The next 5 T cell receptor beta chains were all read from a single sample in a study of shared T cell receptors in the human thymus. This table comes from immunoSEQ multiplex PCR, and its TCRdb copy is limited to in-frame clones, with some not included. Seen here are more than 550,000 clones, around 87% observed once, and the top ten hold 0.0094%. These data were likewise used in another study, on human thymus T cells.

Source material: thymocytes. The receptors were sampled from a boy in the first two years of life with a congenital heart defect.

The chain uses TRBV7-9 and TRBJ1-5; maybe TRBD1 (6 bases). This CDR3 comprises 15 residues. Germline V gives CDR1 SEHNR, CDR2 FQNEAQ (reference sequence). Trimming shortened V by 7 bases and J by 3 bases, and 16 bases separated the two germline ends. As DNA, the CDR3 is TGTGCCAGCACCTCAGACAGGTCCAACAATCAGCCCCAGCATTTT. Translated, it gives CASTSDRSNNQPQHF.

This CDR3 is CASSAGPEENTEAFF. CDR3 bases: TGCGCCAGCAGCGCCGGACCGGAGGAGAACACTGAAGCTTTCTTT. The chain has TRBV5-1 and TRBJ1-1; D not resolved. CDR1 and CDR2 (germline): SGHRS, YFSETQ. The CDR3 consists of 15 residues. Trimming took off 4 bases at V and 1 base at J, with 14 bases between the two ends.

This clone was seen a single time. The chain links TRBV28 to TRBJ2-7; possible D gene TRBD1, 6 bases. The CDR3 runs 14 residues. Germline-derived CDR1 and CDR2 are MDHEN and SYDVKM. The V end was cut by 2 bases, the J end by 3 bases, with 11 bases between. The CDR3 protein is CASSLNRDFYEQYF. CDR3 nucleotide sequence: TGTGCCAGCAGTTTAAACAGGGATTTCTACGAGCAGTACTTC.

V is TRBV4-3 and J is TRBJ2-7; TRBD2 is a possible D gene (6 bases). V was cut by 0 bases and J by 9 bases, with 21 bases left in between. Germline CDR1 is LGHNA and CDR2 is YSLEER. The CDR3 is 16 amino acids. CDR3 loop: CASSQDLGGVGSLQYF. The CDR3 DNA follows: TGCGCCAGCAGCCAAGATCTTGGAGGGGTAGGCTCACTGCAGTACTTC.

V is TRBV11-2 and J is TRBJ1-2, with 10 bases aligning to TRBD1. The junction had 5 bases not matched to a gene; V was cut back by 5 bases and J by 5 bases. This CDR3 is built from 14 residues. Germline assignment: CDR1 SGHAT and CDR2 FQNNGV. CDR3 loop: CASSTTDRGYGYTF. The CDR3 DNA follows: TGTGCCAGCAGCACCACGGACAGGGGGTATGGCTACACCTTC.